This T cell receptor beta chain was recorded in a study of response to subunit inactivated influenza vaccine. Study-wide findings and caveats: It was suggested by the authors that few new T cells are recruited by each seasonal influenza vaccination.

Details on this clonotype: Antigen: not known.

TCRdb re-analysed the RT-PCR reads in MiXCR, keeping a single row per CDR3 protein. Of 610,000 or so distinct CDR3 sequences in the sample, roughly 15% were seen once. Sample: PBMCs from blood, taken 11 to 12 days after vaccination. This sequence was found in a man aged 45-65 years who received an inactivated influenza vaccine.

The CDR3 sequence: CASTLGQEYGYTF. CDR3 DNA sequence: TGTGCCAGCACCCTGGGACAGGAGTATGGCTACACCTTC. The chain carries TRBV12-3 or TRBV12-4 and TRBJ1-2; the match to TRBD1 covers 8 bases. J gave up 5 bases and V 7 bases, and 6 bases lay outside the gene matches. CDR3 length equals 13 residues.